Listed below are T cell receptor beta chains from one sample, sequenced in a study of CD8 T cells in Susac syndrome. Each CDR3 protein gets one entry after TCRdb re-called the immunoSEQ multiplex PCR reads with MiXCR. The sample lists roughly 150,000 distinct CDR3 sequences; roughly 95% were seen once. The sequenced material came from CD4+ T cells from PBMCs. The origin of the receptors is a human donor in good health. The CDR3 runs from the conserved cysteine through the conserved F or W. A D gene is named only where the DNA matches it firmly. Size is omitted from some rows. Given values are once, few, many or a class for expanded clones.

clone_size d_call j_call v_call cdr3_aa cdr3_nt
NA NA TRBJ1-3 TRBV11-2 CASSPLTGRGNTIYF TGTGCCAGCAGCCCGCTTACAGGAAGGGGAAACACCATATATTTT
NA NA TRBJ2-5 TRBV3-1 CASTGGVLGETQYF TGTGCCAGCACAGGAGGGGTTCTAGGGGAGACCCAGTACTTC
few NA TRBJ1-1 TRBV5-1 CASSSARVRTEAFF TGCGCCAGCAGCTCGGCCAGGGTAAGGACTGAAGCTTTCTTT
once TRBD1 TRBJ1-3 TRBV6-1 CAGGQGAWDTIYF TGTGCCGGGGGACAGGGGGCGTGGGACACCATATATTTT
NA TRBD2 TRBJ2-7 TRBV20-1 CSAKRGENSYEQYF TGCAGTGCTAAGCGGGGGGAGAATTCCTACGAGCAGTACTTC
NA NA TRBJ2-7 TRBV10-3 CAISEHSLSYEQYF TGTGCCATCAGTGAGCACAGCCTCTCCTACGAGCAGTACTTC
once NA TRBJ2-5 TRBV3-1 CASSQEPPQTQYF TGTGCCAGCAGCCAAGAACCCCCTCAGACCCAGTACTTC
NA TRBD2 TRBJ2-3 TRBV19 CASSGLASPDTQYF TGTGCCAGTAGTGGACTAGCGTCCCCAGATACGCAGTATTTT
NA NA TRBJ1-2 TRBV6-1 CASSEGKVPNYGYTF TGTGCCAGCAGTGAAGGAAAGGTTCCTAACTATGGCTACACCTTC
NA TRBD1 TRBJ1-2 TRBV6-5 CASRDAGGDVGYTF TGTGCCAGCAGGGACGCAGGGGGCGATGTAGGCTACACCTTC
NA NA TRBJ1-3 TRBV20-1 CSAEGSGNTIYF TGCAGTGCCGAGGGGTCTGGAAACACCATATATTTT
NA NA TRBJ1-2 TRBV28 CASSFRGPNYGYTF TGTGCCAGCAGTTTCAGGGGTCCCAACTATGGCTACACCTTC
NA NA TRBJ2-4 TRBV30 CAWGQTGPQYF TGTGCCTGGGGCCAGACAGGCCCTCAGTACTTC
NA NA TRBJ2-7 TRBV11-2 CASSRNGAGYEQYF TGTGCCAGCAGTCGAAACGGGGCGGGGTACGAGCAGTACTTC
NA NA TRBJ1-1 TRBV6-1 CASTSTVGAFF TGTGCCAGCACTAGTACAGTGGGAGCTTTCTTT
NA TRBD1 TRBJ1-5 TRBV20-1 CSARTGGFQPQHF TGCAGTGCTAGGACAGGGGGCTTTCAGCCCCAGCATTTT
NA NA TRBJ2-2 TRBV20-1 CSARPYTGELFF TGCAGTGCTAGACCATATACCGGGGAGCTGTTTTTT
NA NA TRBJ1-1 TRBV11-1 CASSWTGNTEAFF TGTGCCAGCAGCTGGACTGGGAACACTGAAGCTTTCTTT
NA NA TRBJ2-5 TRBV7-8 CASSQRGAQGETQYF TGTGCCAGCAGCCAAAGGGGGGCCCAGGGTGAGACCCAGTACTTC
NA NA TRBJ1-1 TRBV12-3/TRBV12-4 CASATTAFTEAFF TGTGCCAGCGCAACGACAGCGTTCACTGAAGCTTTCTTT
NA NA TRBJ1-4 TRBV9 CASSSLTPGNEKLFF TGTGCCAGCAGCTCATTGACACCCGGCAATGAAAAACTGTTTTTT
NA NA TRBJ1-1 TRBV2 CASGGNMNTEAFF TGTGCCAGCGGGGGCAACATGAACACTGAAGCTTTCTTT
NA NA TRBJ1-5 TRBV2 CASSEYERQPQHF TGTGCCAGCAGTGAATATGAGCGTCAGCCCCAGCATTTT
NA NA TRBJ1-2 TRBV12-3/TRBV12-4 CATYGQTYGYTF TGTGCCACCTACGGACAGACCTATGGCTACACCTTC
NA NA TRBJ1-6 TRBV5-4 CASSTTLGARSPLHF TGTGCCAGCAGCACCACCCTGGGGGCTCGATCACCCCTCCACTTT
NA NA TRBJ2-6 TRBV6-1 CACRGGANVLTF TGTGCCTGCAGGGGTGGCGCCAACGTCCTGACTTTC
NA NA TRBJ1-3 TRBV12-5 CASGLVPFPHTIYF TGTGCTAGTGGTTTGGTACCGTTTCCACACACCATATATTTT
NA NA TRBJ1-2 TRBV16 CASSQGQHYGYTF TGTGCCAGCAGCCAAGGGCAGCACTATGGCTACACCTTC
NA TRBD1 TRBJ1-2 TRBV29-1 CSVEQGASDYGYTF TGCAGCGTTGAACAGGGGGCATCGGACTATGGCTACACCTTC
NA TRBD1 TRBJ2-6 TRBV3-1 CASSQDGTGGPGANVLTF TGTGCCAGCAGCCAAGACGGGACAGGGGGGCCTGGGGCCAACGTCCTGACTTTC
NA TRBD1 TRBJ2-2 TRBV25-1 CATGTGESVYTGELFF TGTGCCACCGGGACAGGGGAGTCCGTGTACACCGGGGAGCTGTTTTTT
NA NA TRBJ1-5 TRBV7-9 CASSASGLQPQHF TGTGCCAGCAGCGCCAGTGGACTTCAGCCCCAGCATTTT
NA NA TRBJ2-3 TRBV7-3 CASSSEKTDTQYF TGTGCCAGCAGCTCGGAGAAAACAGATACGCAGTATTTT